Given below is one T cell receptor (beta chain) in context. Participating donors were healthy, HIV-negative adults free of recent acute infections or vaccinations. The genomic DNA of each subset was split evenly across several immunoSEQ plates. Using immunoSEQ multiplex PCR, the repertoire was profiled, and TCRdb retains in-frame clones only, with some absent. The sample holds hundreds of thousands of clones, approximately 79% seen once. The data are from a study of shared clonotypes between healthy human individuals. Study in general: The donors, a couple of women and three men, were aged 18 to 49.

Germline V lookup: CDR1 MNHEY, CDR2 SMNVEV (reference sequence). Germline trimming cut 7 bases from V and 2 bases from J; bases unmatched to any gene: 4. CDR3 size: 14 residues. Sequencing was done on a sample of memory CD4+ T cells sorted from blood. Subset meaning: CD45RA-negative fraction. V usage is TRBV27 and J usage is TRBJ2-3; 9 bases are shared with TRBD2. The receptor comes from a woman in her 30s in good health. The CDR3 sequence is CASTRLAATDTQYF. CDR3 nucleotides: TGTGCCAGCACCAGACTAGCGGCCACAGATACGCAGTATTTT.